The text below deals with one TCR beta chain. In its sample, this clonotype was seen many times. No antigen is known for it. No base qualities exist here, and no much larger clone lies one base off it. This entry is derived from a study of neurological immune-mediated disorders (dated by TCRdb to the late 2010s). In the study overall: Among the approximately 35 multiple sclerosis patients, relapsing-remitting MS was present in roughly 30 and secondary progressive MS was present in 3. Using UMI-based sequencing, the study compared peripheral blood TCR-beta repertoires from patients with HTLV-I-associated myelopathy (HAM/TSP), patients with multiple sclerosis, and healthy controls. Alongside PBMC samples, the set of about 97 TCR-beta libraries contained longitudinal samples, technical triplicates, and paired CD4+ and CD8+ T-cell subsets that had been sorted. The cohort comprised roughly 65 subjects: roughly 15 HAM/TSP patients, approximately 34 multiple sclerosis patients and around 20 healthy controls. Study-level results and caveats: TCR clonal expansion was highest in HAM/TSP patients and lowest in MS patients, with MS patients falling below even healthy controls. Phylogenetic analysis grouped repertoires from 18 of 34 MS patients into a cluster of related CDR3 sequences, suggesting a possible repertoire-level signature. No identical CDR3 amino acid sequences were found to be shared among expanded clones across subjects, suggesting that TCR-beta repertoires were private in all groups. The MS cluster was not associated with any clinical or MRI features, and the authors stated that larger cohorts are needed.

cDNA was synthesized by template-switch 5'RACE using a primer with a 10-nucleotide random unique molecular identifier that tagged each TCR transcript. Over 170 million TCR-beta sequences, covering 15-18 subjects, were produced in each sequencing run. The RNeasy kit was used for extraction of total RNA. TCR-beta VDJ regions were amplified with primers for the TCR constant region and the 5'RACE anchor, using the KAPA Real-time Library Amplification kit. A first PCR added sample indexes and Illumina adaptors, after which a second PCR increased the library yield. After Ampure bead purification, the roughly 650 bp TCR product was size-selected on a 2% E-gel SizeSelection system. Library quality was checked on a Bioanalyzer, concentration was measured with Qubit, and libraries were quantified with the Kapa Library Quantification kit before pooling. Paired-end 2 x 150 bp sequencing of the libraries was performed on an Illumina HiSeq 2500. To increase sequence diversity, about 25-31% phiX was spiked into each library pool. In the original analysis: Quality-filtered reads were processed with the UMI-based MiGEC pipeline, which removed over 75% of raw TCR sequences during error correction. IMGT germline references were used for aligning VDJ genes, and each clonotype was defined as a unique CDR3 amino acid sequence together with its V-J genes. Clonal expansion, Shannon diversity and CDR3 relatedness (CalcPairwiseDistances, ClusterSamples) were evaluated with VDJtools, and phylogenetic trees were built with CLCbio workbench. Expanded clones were defined as having at least 8 unique UMIs, based on coefficient-of-variation modelling across technical triplicates. TCRdb handled the public reads itself, with Q25 trimming in fastp and clone calling in MiXCR, and kept productive beta chains. Identical CDR3 proteins give one entry, which carries the most common genes and DNA. It is TCRdb's table, rather than the study itself, that gives the V and J calls and clone size. In this sample the table shows under 75,000 distinct CDR3 sequences, over 5% of which occur a single time. Around 6% of the sample is in the top ten clones.

Libraries from unsorted PBMCs were made from 2 million PBMCs kept in RNAlater at -80 degrees C until RNA extraction. Multiple sclerosis patients were enrolled in a US clinical protocol evaluating disease progression by magnetic resonance imaging. PBMCs were separated from peripheral blood using Ficoll-Hypaque density gradient centrifugation and then cryopreserved in liquid nitrogen. CDR1 SGHRS and CDR2 YFSETQ were looked up in the germline V gene. There are 16 amino acids in the CDR3, from cysteine to phenylalanine inclusive. Just the 48-base CDR3 DNA is kept, in frame starting at base 1. V is trimmed back by 0 bases and J by 4 bases, and the junction contains 5 bases that no gene match accounts for.

The chain employs TRBV5-1 and TRBJ2-7, with TRBD1 matching 12 junction bases. Sequencing was performed on PBMCs. This clonotype originated in a human donor with multiple sclerosis. The donor label of this sample is uncertain. At the DNA level, the sequence is TGCGCCAGCAGCTTGGCCGCGGGACAGGGGGCTTACGAGCAGTACTTC. It is translated as CASSLAAGQGAYEQYF.